This is a list of T cell receptor beta chains from one sample in a study of blood T cell repertoires in COVID-19. Clones were read by immunoSEQ multiplex PCR, and TCRdb kept only the in-frame ones, dropping some. The table shows around 100,000 clones, with 75% to 90% occurring only once. Sequenced material: peripheral blood. These receptors all stem from a woman older than 75 with acute or convalescent COVID-19. The CDR3 runs from the conserved cysteine through the conserved F or W. The D gene is left open where the match is weak. Clone sizes are given selectively: once, few, many, or a class where the clone is expanded.

CDR3: CASSSREGRGEQFF
DNA: TGTGCCAGCAGCTCCCGAGAGGGGCGGGGTGAGCAGTTCTTC
J: TRBJ2-1
size: NA
D: NA
V: TRBV7-8

CDR3: CASSQAGPSNQPQHF
DNA: TGCGCCAGCAGCCAAGCGGGTCCAAGCAATCAGCCCCAGCATTTT
J: TRBJ1-5
size: NA
D: NA
V: TRBV4-1

CDR3: CASSRRGGNQPQHF
DNA: TGTGCCAGCAGCCGGCGGGGTGGCAATCAGCCCCAGCATTTT
J: TRBJ1-5
size: NA
D: NA
V: TRBV3-1/TRBV3-2

CDR3: CASSEQGIHGYTF
DNA: TGTGCCAGCAGCGAACAGGGTATACATGGCTACACCTTC
J: TRBJ1-2
size: NA
D: NA
V: TRBV7-2

CDR3: CASSEVREGYTF
DNA: TGTGCCAGCAGTGAGGTACGAGAAGGCTACACCTTC
J: TRBJ1-2
size: NA
D: NA
V: TRBV2

CDR3: CASSEEGDQPQHF
DNA: TGTGCCAGCAGTGAAGAAGGGGATCAGCCCCAGCATTTT
J: TRBJ1-5
size: NA
D: NA
V: TRBV2

CDR3: CASSSGAGVYEQYF
DNA: TGCGCCAGCAGCTCTGGGGCGGGAGTCTACGAGCAGTACTTC
J: TRBJ2-7
size: NA
D: TRBD2
V: TRBV5-1

CDR3: CASSFGQNTEAFF
DNA: TGCGCCAGCAGCTTCGGACAGAACACTGAAGCTTTCTTT
J: TRBJ1-1
size: NA
D: NA
V: TRBV5-1

CDR3: CSVGGFYEQYF
DNA: TGCAGCGTAGGGGGCTTCTACGAGCAGTACTTC
J: TRBJ2-7
size: once
D: TRBD1
V: TRBV29-1

CDR3: CSASSGGGLYEQYF
DNA: TGCAGTGCTAGTTCGGGGGGCGGCTTGTACGAGCAGTACTTC
J: TRBJ2-7
size: NA
D: NA
V: TRBV20-1

CDR3: CASRRQGELDTQYF
DNA: TGTGCCAGTAGGAGACAGGGGGAGTTAGATACGCAGTATTTT
J: TRBJ2-3
size: once
D: TRBD1
V: TRBV19

CDR3: CASSKEGRRGAFQPQHF
DNA: TGTGCCAGCAGCAAAGAGGGGCGCAGGGGGGCATTCCAGCCCCAGCATTTT
J: TRBJ1-5
size: NA
D: NA
V: TRBV21-1

CDR3: CASSPGQGAPDTQYF
DNA: TGCGCCAGCAGCCCCGGACAGGGGGCCCCAGATACGCAGTATTTT
J: TRBJ2-3
size: NA
D: TRBD1
V: TRBV5-1

CDR3: CASSQEEAGKAFF
DNA: TGCGCCAGCAGCCAAGAAGAGGCAGGGAAAGCTTTCTTT
J: TRBJ1-1
size: once
D: NA
V: TRBV4-3